One and the same sample provided the 17 T cell receptor beta chains below, sequenced in a study of tumor-infiltrating lymphocytes in primary liver carcinoma. Using a constant-region primer together with ProtoScript II reverse transcriptase, TCR beta cDNA was made from roughly 520 ng of total RNA. Libraries covering TCR beta were generated through three nested multiplex PCR rounds (using a slightly modified ARM-PCR). TRBV1-TRBV30 forward primers paired with a C-beta reverse primer were used in the first two PCR rounds, which ran roughly 9 cycles each. TCRdb fed the multiplex PCR reads into MiXCR, producing one record per CDR3 protein. Of about 200,000 distinct CDR3 sequences in the sample, 65% were seen once. RNA isolated from unsorted whole blood supplied the blood RNA, with germline DNA also extracted. The specimen sequenced was peripheral blood. The receptors come from a woman aged 55-70 years with primary liver carcinoma and hepatitis B virus infection.

As for this clonotype: Possible read error: a much larger clone is one base away. The chain is built from TRBV7-8 and TRBJ2-1, with D possibly matching TRBD1 (6 bases). The CDR3 runs to 11 residues. Germline assignment: CDR1 SGHVS and CDR2 FQNEAQ. The CDR3, as DNA: TGTGTCAGCAGTTGGGGGCTGGTGGAGTTCTTC. It encodes CVSSWGLVEFF.

On this clonotype: This may be a read error: a much more frequent sequence differs by one nucleotide. The chain is built from TRBV29-1 and TRBJ2-7; 10 positions match TRBD2. V was pared by 6 bases and J by 0 bases, with 5 bases of the junction left unmatched. Germline-derived CDR1 and CDR2 are SQVTM and ANQGSEA. There are 14 residues in the CDR3. The CDR3: CSVQLAGYSYEQYF. As DNA, the CDR3 is TGCAGCGTCCAACTAGCGGGGTACTCCTACGAGCAGTACTTC.

This clonotype was counted ten times or more. J is TRBJ1-2 and V is TRBV10-3; no clear D gene. Germline lookup yields CDR1 ENHRY and CDR2 SYGVKD. V lost 2 bases and J lost 8, with 9 bases in between. The length of the CDR3 is 12 residues. CDR3 residues: CAISEPGEGYTF. The CDR3 DNA reads TGTGCCATCAGTGAGCCCGGGGAGGGCTACACCTTC.

Details on this clonotype: One junction end does not reproduce the germline sequence, and a read error may be involved. The V call is TRBV10-3, the J call TRBJ2-5, with D perhaps matching TRBD2 (6 bases). Germline V gene sequence: CDR1 ENHRY, CDR2 SYGVKD. The CDR3 runs 14 residues. CDR3 DNA: TGTGCCATCAGTCTTGGCGGGATGGGTGAGACCCAGTGCTTC. This translates into CAISLGGMGETQCF.

The count of this clonotype is one. The chain joins TRBV5-4 to TRBJ1-1; possibly TRBD1 for D (5 bases). Trimming removed 2 bases from V and 7 bases from J, with 12 bases in between. CDR3 length equals 13 residues. Looked up from germline, CDR1 is SGHNT and CDR2 is YYREEE (reference sequence). The CDR3 is CASSLGQDIEAFF. CDR3 sequence (DNA): TGTGCCAGCAGCTTAGGTCAGGACATTGAAGCTTTCTTT. The full variable domain, in which reference TRBV5-4 and TRBJ1-1 provide the parts outside the CDR3, is ETGVTQSPTHLIKTRGQQVTLRCSSQSGHNTVSWYQQALGQGPQFIFQYYREEENGRGNFPPRFSGLQFPNYSSELNVNALELDDSALYLCASSLGQDIEAFFGQGTRLTVV.

Worth noting for this clonotype: This clone may be a read error of a much larger clone one base away. Written as DNA, the CDR3 is TGTGCCGGCAGTTACTCTACCGGGGTTGGGGAGACCCAGTACTTC. This sequence encodes CAGSYSTGVGETQYF. The chain uses TRBV6-5 and TRBJ2-5; tentatively, D is TRBD2 (5 bases). Germline V gene lookup returns CDR1 MNHEY and CDR2 SVGAGI. The CDR3 totals 15 residues.

To note about this clonotype: Being one base from a much bigger clone, this may be a read error. This chain connects TRBV4-2 to TRBJ1-5; unclear D gene. The CDR3 is 14 residues long. Germline loops: CDR1 LGHNA, CDR2 YNFKEQ. The CDR3 DNA follows: TGTGCCTGCAGCCCACGGACTAGCAATCAGCCCCAGCATTTT. It specifies CACSPRTSNQPQHF.

In its sample, this clonotype was seen once. Just one base apart from a much larger clone, this may be a read error. The chain uses TRBV4-1 and TRBJ2-7; 7 nucleotides agree with TRBD1. Germline assignment: CDR1 MGHRA and CDR2 YSYEKL. This CDR3 region has 15 residues. In DNA, the CDR3 is TGCGCCAGCATCCAAGGGACGGGACAGACCTACGAGCAGTACTTC. It translates to CASIQGTGQTYEQYF.

The chain couples TRBV14 to TRBJ1-2, with 8 positions matching TRBD1. V lost 4 bases and J lost 4; bases outside the gene matches: 5. The CDR3 is made up of 14 amino acids. Germline CDR1 is SGHDN and CDR2 is FVKESK. The CDR3: CASSRGTGIYGYTF. The CDR3 DNA follows: TGTGCCAGCAGCCGGGGGACAGGCATCTATGGCTACACCTTC.

Remarks on this clonotype: This is likely a read error, given that the CDR3 carries no conserved phenylalanine or tryptophan at its end. The chain combines TRBV11-2 with TRBJ2-1; 13 nucleotides line up with TRBD2. The CDR3 consists of 19 residues. With V trimmed by 9 bases and J by 0 bases, 14 bases remained unmatched. The V gene's germline CDR1 is SGHAT and CDR2 FQNNGV. The CDR3 here is CARSYTGLAGSSSYNEQFS. CDR3 bases: TGTGCCAGGAGTTATACGGGACTAGCGGGATCAAGCTCCTACAATGAGCAGTTCTCC.

Concerning this clonotype: A much more abundant neighbour one base away suggests this may be a read error. The V gene is TRBV7-9, the J gene TRBJ2-1, with 10 positions matching TRBD2. There are 16 residues in the CDR3. The germline CDR1 and CDR2 sequences are SEHNR and FQNEAQ (reference sequence). CDR3 protein: CASNLGSLAGADEQFF. For the CDR3, the DNA is TGTGCCAGCAACTTAGGGTCTCTAGCGGGAGCCGATGAGCAGTTCTTC. Full variable domain (missing parts from reference TRBV7-9 and TRBJ2-1): DTGVSQNPRHKITKRGQNVTFRCDPISEHNRLYWYRQTLGQGPEFLTYFQNEAQLEKSRLLSDRFSAERPKGSFSTLEIQRTEQGDSAMYLCASNLGSLAGADEQFFGPGTRLTVL.

Remarks on this clonotype: A much more abundant neighbour one base away suggests this may be a read error. The gene calls are TRBV5-6 and TRBJ1-1, with D possibly TRBD1 on 6 matching bases. Germline V CDR1 and CDR2: SGHDT, YYEEEE. This CDR3 is 16 amino acids long. The CDR3 is CASSLWPGRQDTDAFF. CDR3 coding DNA: TGTGCCAGCAGCTTGTGGCCAGGGAGACAGGACACTGATGCTTTCTTT.

Notes on this clonotype: Compared with germline, one end of the junction differs, possibly owing to a read error. This chain uses TRBV4-1 with TRBJ2-3; maybe TRBD1 (5 bases). CDR3 length equals 16 residues. Germline V gives CDR1 MGHRA, CDR2 YSYEKL. The CDR3 bases are TGCGCCAGCAGCCAAGATACAGGTGTGCTCACAGATATGCAGTATTTT. It specifies CASSQDTGVLTDMQYF.

V is TRBV19 and J is TRBJ1-6, with 7 bases lining up with TRBD1. CDR3 length: 15 amino acids. J was trimmed by 4 bases and V by 8 bases; bases with no gene match: 8. Germline V gene lookup returns CDR1 LNHDA and CDR2 SQIVND (reference sequence). For the CDR3, the DNA is TGTGCCAGTCAGGAAGGGACAGAGTATAATTCACCCCTCCACTTT. Protein sequence: CASQEGTEYNSPLHF.

This clonotype was seen only once. This chain links TRBV11-1 with TRBJ2-2, with 7 bases that match TRBD1. The junction had 14 bases not matched to a gene; V was cut back by 10 bases and J by 6 bases. Germline CDR1 SGHAT, CDR2 FQDESV (reference sequence). This CDR3 has 15 amino acids. The CDR3 DNA sequence: TGTGCCACCAGGAGCGTGGGGACAGACTCCGGGGAGCTGTTTTTT. This codes for CATRSVGTDSGELFF.

V and J are TRBV7-3 and TRBJ2-1, with TRBD2 matching over 13 bases. J gave up 7 bases and V 5 bases, and 5 bases lay outside the gene matches. CDR1 and CDR2 (germline): SGHTA, FQGTGA. This CDR3 comprises 15 residues. CDR3 sequence reads: CASSRTSGSLNEQFF. The CDR3 DNA reads TGTGCCAGCAGCCGGACTAGCGGGAGTTTAAATGAGCAGTTCTTC.

Remarks on this clonotype: Its ends do not fully match the called genes, so a read error is possible. The rearrangement joins TRBV11-2 to TRBJ2-7; the match to TRBD1 covers 7 bases. This CDR3 region has 19 residues. Germline CDR1 SGHAT, CDR2 FQNNGV. CDR3 sequence: CASSLDRQGPVLGEYVQYF. In DNA, the CDR3 is TGTGCCAGCAGCCTAGATAGACAGGGCCCTGTACTAGGAGAATACGTGCAGTACTTC.